The TCR beta chain under discussion was sequenced for a study of T cells in Graves' hyperthyroidism and ophthalmopathy. Diagnoses rested on clinical symptoms, serum thyroxine and TRAb, thyroid ultrasound and orbital computed tomography. Fresh peripheral blood, roughly 10 ml, was the source of the PBMCs. Amplified TCR beta CDR3 regions came from RNA transcripts. With the HTBI primer set, the TCR CDR3 went through a first round of RT-PCR. MiXCR, run by TCRdb on the multiplex PCR reads, gives a single entry per CDR3 protein. The table shows around 440,000 distinct CDR3 sequences, with roughly 14% occurring only once. Germline V CDR1 and CDR2: SNHLY, FYNNEI. V was cut by 2 bases and J by 0 bases, with 20 bases left in between. The CDR3 runs to 19 residues. This clonotype was counted at least ten times.

The chain links TRBV2 to TRBJ2-1; D possibly corresponds to TRBD1 (6 bases). Source material: blood. The sequence was collected from a woman under 30 with Graves' hyperthyroidism. The CDR3 DNA follows: TGTGCCAGCAGTGAACCACAGATTAACAGGGACGTCTCCTACAATGAGCAGTTCTTC. It is translated as CASSEPQINRDVSYNEQFF.